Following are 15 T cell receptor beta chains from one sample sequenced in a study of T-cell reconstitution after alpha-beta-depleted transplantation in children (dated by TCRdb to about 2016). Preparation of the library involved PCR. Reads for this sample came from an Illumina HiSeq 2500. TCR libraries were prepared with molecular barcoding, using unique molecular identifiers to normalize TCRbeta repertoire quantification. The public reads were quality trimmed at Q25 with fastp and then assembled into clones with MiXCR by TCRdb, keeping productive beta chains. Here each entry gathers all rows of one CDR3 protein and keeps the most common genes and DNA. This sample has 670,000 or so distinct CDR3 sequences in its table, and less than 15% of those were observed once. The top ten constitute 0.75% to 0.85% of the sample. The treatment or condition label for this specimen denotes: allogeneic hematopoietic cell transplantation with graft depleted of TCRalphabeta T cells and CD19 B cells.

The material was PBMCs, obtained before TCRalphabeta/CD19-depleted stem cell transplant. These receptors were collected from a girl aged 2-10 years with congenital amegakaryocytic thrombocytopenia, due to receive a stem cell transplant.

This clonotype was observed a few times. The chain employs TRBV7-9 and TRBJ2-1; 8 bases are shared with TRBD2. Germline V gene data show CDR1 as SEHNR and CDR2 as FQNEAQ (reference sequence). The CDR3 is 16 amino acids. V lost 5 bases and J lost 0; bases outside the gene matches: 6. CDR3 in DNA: TGTGCCAGCAGCCATCTAGCGGGCCGCTCCTACAATGAGCAGTTCTTC. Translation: CASSHLAGRSYNEQFF.

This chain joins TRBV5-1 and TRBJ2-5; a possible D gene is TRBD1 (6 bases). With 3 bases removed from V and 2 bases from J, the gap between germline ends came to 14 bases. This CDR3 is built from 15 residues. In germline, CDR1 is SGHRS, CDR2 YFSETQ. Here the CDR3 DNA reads TGCGCCAGCAGCTCCACCGGACAGAGGCAAGAGACCCAGTACTTC. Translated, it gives CASSSTGQRQETQYF.

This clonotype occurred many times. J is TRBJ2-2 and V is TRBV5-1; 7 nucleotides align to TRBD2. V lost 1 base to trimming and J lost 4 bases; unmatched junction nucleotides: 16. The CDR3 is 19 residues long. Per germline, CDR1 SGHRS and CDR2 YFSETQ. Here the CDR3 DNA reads TGCGCCAGCAGCTTGAGATGGTCTCGTCGGGAGGAGGGCACCGGGGAGCTGTTTTTT. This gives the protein CASSLRWSRREEGTGELFF.

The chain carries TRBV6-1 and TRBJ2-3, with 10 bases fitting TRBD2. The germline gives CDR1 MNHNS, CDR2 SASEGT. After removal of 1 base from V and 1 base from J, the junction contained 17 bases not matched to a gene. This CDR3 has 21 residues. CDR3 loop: CASSEEGWSSGRRRGTDTQYF. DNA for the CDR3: TGTGCCAGCAGTGAAGAAGGTTGGTCTAGCGGGAGACGTCGGGGCACAGATACGCAGTATTTT.

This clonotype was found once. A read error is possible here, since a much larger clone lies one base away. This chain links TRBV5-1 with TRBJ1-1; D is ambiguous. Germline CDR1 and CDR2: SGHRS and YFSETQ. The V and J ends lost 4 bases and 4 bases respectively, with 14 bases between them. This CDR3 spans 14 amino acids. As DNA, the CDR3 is TGCGCCAGCAGCCCCGTTGGCCTGAGCACTGAAGCTTTCTTT. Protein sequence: CASSPVGLSTEAFF.

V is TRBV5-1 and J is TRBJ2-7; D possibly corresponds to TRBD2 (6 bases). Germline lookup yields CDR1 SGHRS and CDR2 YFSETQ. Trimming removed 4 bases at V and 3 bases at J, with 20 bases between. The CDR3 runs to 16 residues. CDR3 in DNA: TGCGCCAGCAGCAGCCAAGAGAGGGAGGTGATCTACGAGCAGTACTTC. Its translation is CASSSQEREVIYEQYF.

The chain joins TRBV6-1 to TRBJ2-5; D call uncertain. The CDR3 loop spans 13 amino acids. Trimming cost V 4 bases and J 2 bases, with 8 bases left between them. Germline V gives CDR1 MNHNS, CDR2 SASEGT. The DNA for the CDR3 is TGTGCCAGCAGTGGGAGACAACAAGAGACCCAGTACTTC. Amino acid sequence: CASSGRQQETQYF.

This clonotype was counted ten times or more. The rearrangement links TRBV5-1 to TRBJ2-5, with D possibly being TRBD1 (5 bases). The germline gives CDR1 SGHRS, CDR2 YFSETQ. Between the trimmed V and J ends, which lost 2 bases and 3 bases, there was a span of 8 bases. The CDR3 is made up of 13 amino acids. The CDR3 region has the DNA TGCGCCAGCAGCTTTGCCAGGGAAGAGACCCAGTACTTC. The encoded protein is CASSFAREETQYF.

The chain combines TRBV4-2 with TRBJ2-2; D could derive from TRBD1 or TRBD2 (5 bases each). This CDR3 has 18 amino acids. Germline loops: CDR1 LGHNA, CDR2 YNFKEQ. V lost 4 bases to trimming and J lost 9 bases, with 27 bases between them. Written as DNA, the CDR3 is TGTGCCAGCAGCCGTATTCAGACCGGGACCCCAGGGTCCCGGGAGCTGTTTTTT. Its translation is CASSRIQTGTPGSRELFF.

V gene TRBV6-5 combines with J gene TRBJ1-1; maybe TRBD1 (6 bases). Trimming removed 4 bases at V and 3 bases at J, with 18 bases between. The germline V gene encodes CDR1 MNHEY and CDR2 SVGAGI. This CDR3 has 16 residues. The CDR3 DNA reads TGTGCCAGCAGTTGGCCGAGGATAGGGGGGTACACTGAAGCTTTCTTT. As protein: CASSWPRIGGYTEAFF.

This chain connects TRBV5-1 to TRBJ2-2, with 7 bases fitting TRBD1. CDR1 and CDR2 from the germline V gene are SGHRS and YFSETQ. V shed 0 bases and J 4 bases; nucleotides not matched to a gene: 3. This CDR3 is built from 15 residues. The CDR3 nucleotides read TGCGCCAGCAGCTTGGCCACAGGGGTCACCGGGGAGCTGTTTTTT. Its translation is CASSLATGVTGELFF.

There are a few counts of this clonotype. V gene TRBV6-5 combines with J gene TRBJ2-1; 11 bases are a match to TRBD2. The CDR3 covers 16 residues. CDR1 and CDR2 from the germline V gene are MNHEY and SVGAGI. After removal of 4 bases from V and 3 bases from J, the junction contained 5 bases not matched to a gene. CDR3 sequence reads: CASSSTSGKGYNEQFF. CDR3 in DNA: TGTGCCAGCAGTTCGACTAGCGGGAAGGGCTACAATGAGCAGTTCTTC.

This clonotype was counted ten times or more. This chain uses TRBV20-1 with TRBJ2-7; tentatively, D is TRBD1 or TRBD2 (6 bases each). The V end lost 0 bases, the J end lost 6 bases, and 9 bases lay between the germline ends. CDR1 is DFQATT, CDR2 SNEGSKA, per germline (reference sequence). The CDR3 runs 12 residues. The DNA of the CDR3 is TGCAGTGCTAGAGAGGGGGGCGGCGAGCAGTACTTC. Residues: CSAREGGGEQYF.

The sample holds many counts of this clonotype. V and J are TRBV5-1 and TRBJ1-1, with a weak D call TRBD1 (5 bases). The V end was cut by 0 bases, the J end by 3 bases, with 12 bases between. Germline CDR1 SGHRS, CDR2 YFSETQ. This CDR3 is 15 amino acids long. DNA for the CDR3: TGCGCCAGCAGCTTGGGACTTCGGGGACACACTGAAGCTTTCTTT. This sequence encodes CASSLGLRGHTEAFF.

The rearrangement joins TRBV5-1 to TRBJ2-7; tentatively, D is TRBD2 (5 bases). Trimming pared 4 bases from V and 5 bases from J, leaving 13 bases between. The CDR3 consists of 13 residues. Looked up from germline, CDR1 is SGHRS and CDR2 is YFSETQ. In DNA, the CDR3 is TGCGCCAGCAGCCCGAACCCGGAGGACGAGCAGTACTTC. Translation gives CASSPNPEDEQYF.